This is a list of T cell receptor beta chains from one sample in a study of beta chain features in type 1 diabetes. This table comes from immunoSEQ multiplex PCR, and its TCRdb copy is limited to in-frame clones, with some not included. Of roughly 300,000 clones in the sample, roughly an eighth were seen once. The sample comprised naive CD4+ T cells from blood. Receptor source: a young man with type 1 diabetes. Each CDR3 is given with its conserved first and last residue. A D gene is named only where the DNA matches it firmly. Clone size is shown for a subset of rows, as once, few, many or a class of expanded clone.

v_call	clone_size	cdr3_length	d_call	j_call	cdr3_nt	cdr3_aa
TRBV7-2	NA	13	NA	TRBJ1-2	TGTGCCAGCAGCTTTGGGCAGTTTGATGGCTACACCTTC	CASSFGQFDGYTF
TRBV19	NA	14	NA	TRBJ1-1	TGTGCCAGTAGTATTCGGACAGCGGGAACTGAAGCTTTCTTT	CASSIRTAGTEAFF
TRBV28	NA	11	NA	TRBJ2-1	TGTGCCAGCAGTTTTACGAGAGGGCAGTTCTTC	CASSFTRGQFF
TRBV28	NA	13	TRBD1	TRBJ1-2	TGTGCCAGCAGTCGGGACAGGAGGTATGGCTACACCTTC	CASSRDRRYGYTF
TRBV5-4	few	15	TRBD1	TRBJ1-1	TGTGCCAGCAGCTTCGGGACAGGGAAGAACACTGAAGCTTTCTTT	CASSFGTGKNTEAFF
TRBV27	few	14	NA	TRBJ2-7	TGTGCCAGCAGCAGGAGGGGGGGCAACTACGAGCAGTACTTC	CASSRRGGNYEQYF
TRBV9	few	17	NA	TRBJ2-3	TGTGCCAGCAGCGTAGATCGGGGAGGTAATTTTCCAGATACGCAGTATTTT	CASSVDRGGNFPDTQYF
TRBV4-2	NA	15	NA	TRBJ1-5	TGTGCCAGCAGTCGGGACGGAGGGGTCAATCAGCCCCAGCATTTT	CASSRDGGVNQPQHF
TRBV7-9	NA	19	NA	TRBJ2-2	TGTGCCAGCAGCCCTTTGGCACCGGGAGAACTTGACGGAACCGGGGAGCTGTTTTTT	CASSPLAPGELDGTGELFF
TRBV28	NA	13	NA	TRBJ2-3	TGTGCCAGCTTAGCCGCAAGCACAGATACGCAGTATTTT	CASLAASTDTQYF
TRBV29-1	many	14	NA	TRBJ2-2	TGCAGCGTTGTAACGCCAGCGAACACCGGGGAGCTGTTTTTT	CSVVTPANTGELFF
TRBV11-2	NA	15	NA	TRBJ2-1	TGTGCCAGCAGATGGGAGCAAGGCTTGGGTAATGAGCAGTTCTTC	CASRWEQGLGNEQFF
TRBV7-9	NA	14	NA	TRBJ1-1	TGTGCCAGCAGCGAAACAGCGGTTAACACTGAAGCTTTCTTT	CASSETAVNTEAFF
TRBV30	few	14	NA	TRBJ1-5	TGTGCCTGGAGTGTAATGTCAGGCAATCAGCCCCAGCATTTT	CAWSVMSGNQPQHF
TRBV9	few	19	NA	TRBJ2-1	TGTGCCAGCAGCTCTAGAATTCGGGACAACCGACTCTTATACAATGAGCAGTTCTTC	CASSSRIRDNRLLYNEQFF
TRBV28	few	14	TRBD1	TRBJ2-7	TGTGCCAGCAGTTACGACAGGGGGCCCTACGAGCAGTACTTC	CASSYDRGPYEQYF
TRBV30	few	15	TRBD2	TRBJ2-5	TGTGCCTGGAGTACCTTGCTAGCGGGAGGAGAGACCCAGTACTTC	CAWSTLLAGGETQYF
TRBV29-1	NA	14	TRBD2	TRBJ2-7	TGCAGCGTTGAATACGCGGGAGCTATAATGGGGCAGTACTTC	CSVEYAGAIMGQYF
TRBV27	few	15	TRBD1	TRBJ1-2	TGTGCCAGCAGCCAAATCCGGGACAGGGGGTATGGCTACACCTTC	CASSQIRDRGYGYTF
TRBV13	few	14	NA	TRBJ1-2	TGTGCCAGCAGCTTAGCTGGACAGAACTATGGCTACACCTTC	CASSLAGQNYGYTF
TRBV7-2	few	15	NA	TRBJ2-7	TGTGCCAGCAGCTCCTATGGGGTCGGAAGGGGCGAGCAGTACTTC	CASSSYGVGRGEQYF
TRBV7-3	NA	14	NA	TRBJ1-4	TGTGCCCGCCATTCGGGGGAAGCTTATGAAAAACTGTTTTTT	CARHSGEAYEKLFF
TRBV18	NA	15	NA	TRBJ2-1	TGTGCCAGCTCACCTAGCGGAGGCTCCTACAATGAGCAGTTCTTC	CASSPSGGSYNEQFF
TRBV29-1	few	15	TRBD1	TRBJ1-5	TGCAGCGTCTCTAATAATACAGGGGGCAATCAGCCCCAGCATTTT	CSVSNNTGGNQPQHF
TRBV28	few	15	TRBD2	TRBJ2-7	TGTGCCAGCAGTACCCGCGAGATAGCGGGATACGAGCAGTACTTC	CASSTREIAGYEQYF
TRBV10-3	once	13	NA	TRBJ1-5	TGTGCCATCAGCCCGACAGAAGATCAGCCCCAGCATTTT	CAISPTEDQPQHF
TRBV7-2	few	14	TRBD1	TRBJ2-1	TGTGCCAGCAGGTCGGGACAGCTATACAATGAGCAGTTCTTC	CASRSGQLYNEQFF
TRBV6-6	few	16	TRBD2	TRBJ2-3	TGTGCCAGCAGTTTAGTTATCCTAGCGGGAGCAGATACGCAGTATTTT	CASSLVILAGADTQYF
TRBV5-1	NA	14	NA	TRBJ2-1	TGCGCCAGCAGCTTGGCCGTAGTAGCCGGTGAGCAGTTCTTC	CASSLAVVAGEQFF
TRBV28	NA	12	NA	TRBJ1-5	TGTGCCAGCAGACACCAAGATCAGCCCCAGCATTTT	CASRHQDQPQHF
TRBV5-1	NA	15	TRBD2	TRBJ2-3	TGCGCCAGCAGCTTGGCCAGCGGGAAAGGGGATACGCAGTATTTT	CASSLASGKGDTQYF
TRBV6-1	once	15	NA	TRBJ1-1	TGTGCCAGCAGTGAACTCTGGACTGGGGTGAGGTCGGCTTTCTTT	CASSELWTGVRSAFF
TRBV6-5	few	13	TRBD1	TRBJ2-5	TGTGCCAGCAGGAGGACAGGTCAAGAGACCCAGTACTTC	CASRRTGQETQYF
TRBV5-1	few	14	NA	TRBJ2-3	TGCGCCAGCGGGGGGTTCGGAGGCACAGATACGCAGTATTTT	CASGGFGGTDTQYF
TRBV28	few	13	TRBD1	TRBJ2-7	TGTGCCAGCAGTTCGGGACAGGGGGTCGAGCAGTACTTC	CASSSGQGVEQYF
TRBV7-9	NA	15	TRBD1	TRBJ1-4	TGTGCCAGCAGCTTGGGCGGGACAGCATCTCAAAAACTGTTTTTT	CASSLGGTASQKLFF
TRBV9	few	15	NA	TRBJ2-7	TGTGCCAGCAGCGTAGAGGGGTTCGGCCCCTACGAGCAGTACTTC	CASSVEGFGPYEQYF
TRBV4-1	few	14	NA	TRBJ1-2	TGCGCCAGCAGCCCTTGGTGGAGGGACTATGGCTACACCTTC	CASSPWWRDYGYTF
TRBV9	few	16	TRBD1	TRBJ1-2	TGTGCCAGCAGCGTCGGGACAGGACGAGCTAACTATGGCTACACCTTC	CASSVGTGRANYGYTF
TRBV21-1	few	14	NA	TRBJ1-2	TGTGCCAGCACCCTAAGACAGGGGGAATATGGCTACACCTTC	CASTLRQGEYGYTF
TRBV7-2	few	18	TRBD1	TRBJ1-1	TGTGCCAGCAGCTCCCTCCGGGACAGGGGGTCGGAGTACACTGAAGCTTTCTTT	CASSSLRDRGSEYTEAFF
TRBV6-6	few	12	NA	TRBJ2-7	TGTGCCAGCAGTCCCCCGACAGTGGAGCAGTACTTC	CASSPPTVEQYF
TRBV5-4	few	13	NA	TRBJ1-1	TGTGCCAGCAGCTTGGACAGGGACACTGAAGCTTTCTTT	CASSLDRDTEAFF
TRBV7-9	NA	17	NA	TRBJ1-2	TGTGCCAGCAGCCCCCACTTGTTGTCAGGGGTGAACTATGGCTACACCTTC	CASSPHLLSGVNYGYTF
TRBV7-9	NA	13	NA	TRBJ1-2	TGTGCCAGCAGCTTCAGGCAGGGCTATGGCTACACCTTC	CASSFRQGYGYTF
TRBV7-9	NA	11	TRBD2	TRBJ2-7	TGTGCCAGCAGCTGGGAGGGACAGCAGTACTTC	CASSWEGQQYF
TRBV5-5	NA	13	NA	TRBJ1-1	TGTGCCAGCAGCTTGACCCTGAGCACTGAAGCTTTCTTT	CASSLTLSTEAFF
TRBV7-9	few	13	NA	TRBJ2-3	TGTGCCAGCAGCTTAGTTCTAGCGGATACGCAGTATTTT	CASSLVLADTQYF
TRBV4-3	NA	16	TRBD2	TRBJ2-2	TGCGCCAGCAGCCCCTTCGGACTAGCCGACACCGGGGAGCTGTTTTTT	CASSPFGLADTGELFF